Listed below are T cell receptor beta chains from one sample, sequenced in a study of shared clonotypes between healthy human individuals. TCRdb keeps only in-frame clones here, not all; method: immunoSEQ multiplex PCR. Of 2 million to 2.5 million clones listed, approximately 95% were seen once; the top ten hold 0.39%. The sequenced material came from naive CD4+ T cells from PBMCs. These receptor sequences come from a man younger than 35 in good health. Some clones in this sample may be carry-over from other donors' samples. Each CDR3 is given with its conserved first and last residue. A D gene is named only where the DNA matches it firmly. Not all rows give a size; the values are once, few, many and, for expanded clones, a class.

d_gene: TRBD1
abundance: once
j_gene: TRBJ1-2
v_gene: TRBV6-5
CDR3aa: CASTGAGTAYGYTF
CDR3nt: TGTGCCAGCACCGGAGCCGGGACAGCCTATGGCTACACCTTC

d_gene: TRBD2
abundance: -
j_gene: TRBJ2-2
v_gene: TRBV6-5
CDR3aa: CASSPRREGTGELFF
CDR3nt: TGTGCCAGCAGCCCCCGGCGGGAGGGCACCGGGGAGCTGTTTTTT

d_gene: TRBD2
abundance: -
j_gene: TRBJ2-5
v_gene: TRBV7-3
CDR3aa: CASSSTSGMRETQYF
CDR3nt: TGTGCCAGCAGCTCGACTAGCGGGATGAGGGAGACCCAGTACTTC

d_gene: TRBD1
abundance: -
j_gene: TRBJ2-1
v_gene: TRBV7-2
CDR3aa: CASSSPTGGNEQFF
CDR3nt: TGTGCCAGCAGCAGTCCGACAGGGGGAAATGAGCAGTTCTTC

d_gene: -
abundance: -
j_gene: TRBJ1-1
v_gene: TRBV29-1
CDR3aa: CSHNRGGPMEDTEAFF
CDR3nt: TGCAGTCACAACCGGGGAGGGCCCATGGAAGACACTGAAGCTTTCTTT

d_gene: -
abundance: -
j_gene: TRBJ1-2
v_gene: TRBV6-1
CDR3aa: CASSELGIYGGYTF
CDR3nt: TGTGCCAGCAGTGAACTCGGCATATATGGGGGCTACACCTTC

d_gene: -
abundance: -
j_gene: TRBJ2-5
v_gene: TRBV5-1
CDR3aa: CASSAGQTREAQYF
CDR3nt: TGCGCCAGCAGCGCCGGACAGACAAGAGAAGCCCAGTACTTC

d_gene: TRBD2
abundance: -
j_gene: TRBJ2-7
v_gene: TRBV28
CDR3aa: CASSRYRGETYEQYF
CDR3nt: TGTGCCAGCAGCCGGTACCGGGGGGAAACCTACGAGCAGTACTTC

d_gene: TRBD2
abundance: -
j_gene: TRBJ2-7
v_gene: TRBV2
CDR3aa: CASSYSGGRYEQYF
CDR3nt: TGTGCCAGCAGTTACAGCGGGGGCAGGTACGAGCAGTACTTC

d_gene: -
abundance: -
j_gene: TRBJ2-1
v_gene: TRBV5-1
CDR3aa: CASSPGSGSYNEQFF
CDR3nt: TGCGCCAGCAGCCCCGGGAGTGGTTCCTACAATGAGCAGTTCTTC

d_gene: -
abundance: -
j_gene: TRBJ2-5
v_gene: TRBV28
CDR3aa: CASSSTRQGETQYF
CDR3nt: TGTGCCAGCAGTTCCACCCGCCAGGGAGAGACCCAGTACTTC

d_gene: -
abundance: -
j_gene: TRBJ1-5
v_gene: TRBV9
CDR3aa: CASSVDGWNQPQHF
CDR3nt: TGTGCCAGCAGCGTAGACGGGTGGAATCAGCCCCAGCATTTT

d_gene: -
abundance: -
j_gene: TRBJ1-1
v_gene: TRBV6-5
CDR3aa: CASRNTPQNTEAFF
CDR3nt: TGTGCCAGCAGAAACACTCCCCAGAACACTGAAGCTTTCTTT

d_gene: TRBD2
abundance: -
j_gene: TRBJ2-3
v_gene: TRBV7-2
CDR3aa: CASSLAVSGSHTQYF
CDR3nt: TGTGCCAGCAGCTTAGCAGTAAGCGGGAGTCATACGCAGTATTTT

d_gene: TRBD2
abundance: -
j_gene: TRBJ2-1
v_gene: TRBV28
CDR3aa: CASRPGTSVYNEQFF
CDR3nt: TGTGCCAGCAGGCCCGGGACTAGCGTTTACAATGAGCAGTTCTTC

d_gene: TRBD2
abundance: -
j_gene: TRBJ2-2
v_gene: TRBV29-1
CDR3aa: CSVLGRGTRFSGELFF
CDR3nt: TGCAGCGTGCTGGGTCGGGGGACTAGATTTTCCGGGGAGCTGTTTTTT